A selection of T cell receptor beta chains follows, all from one sample in a study of regulatory T cells in long-lasting Graves disease. TCRdb called the multiplex PCR reads again in MiXCR, with one record for every CDR3 protein. This sample carries about 620,000 distinct CDR3 sequences, approximately 15% of them seen once, and the ten largest clones take roughly 18%. Separately, the same data were catalogued under a study of T cells in Graves' hyperthyroidism and ophthalmopathy.

The sample here was peripheral blood mononuclear cells (PBMCs), taken at new diagnosis, from a patient treated with antithyroid drugs. The source is a woman aged 30 to 39 with Graves disease. CDR3s include the opening cysteine and the closing phenylalanine or tryptophan. Each record gives: J gene, V gene, D gene, clone size, CDR3 protein, CDR3 DNA. The D gene is left open where the match is weak. Size values are once, few and many counts, or a class for expanded clones, and some rows have none.

j_call: TRBJ1-2
v_call: TRBV19
d_call: TRBD1
clone_size: .
cdr3_aa: CASRSPQGANYGYTF
cdr3_nt: TGTGCCAGTAGATCCCCCCAGGGGGCCAACTATGGCTACACCTTC

j_call: TRBJ2-7
v_call: TRBV7-6
d_call: TRBD1
clone_size: few
cdr3_aa: CASSTGQAPEQYF
cdr3_nt: TGTGCCAGCAGCACTGGACAGGCCCCCGAGCAGTACTTC

j_call: TRBJ1-1
v_call: TRBV10-3
d_call: .
clone_size: many
cdr3_aa: CAISESGTNTEAFF
cdr3_nt: TGTGCCATCAGTGAGTCCGGGACGAACACTGAAGCTTTCTTT

j_call: TRBJ2-3
v_call: TRBV25-1
d_call: .
clone_size: few
cdr3_aa: CASRPLWEATDTQYF
cdr3_nt: TGTGCCAGCAGGCCTCTGTGGGAGGCGACAGATACGCAGTATTTT

j_call: TRBJ1-1
v_call: TRBV29-1
d_call: TRBD1
clone_size: many
cdr3_aa: CSVVGTAKNTEAFF
cdr3_nt: TGCAGCGTTGTAGGGACAGCAAAGAACACTGAAGCTTTCTTT

j_call: TRBJ2-1
v_call: TRBV6-1
d_call: .
clone_size: many
cdr3_aa: CASRQNSEQFF
cdr3_nt: TGTGCCAGCAGACAGAATAGTGAGCAGTTCTTC

j_call: TRBJ2-4
v_call: TRBV20-1
d_call: TRBD2
clone_size: .
cdr3_aa: CSASGGLEHIQYF
cdr3_nt: TGCAGTGCTAGTGGGGGACTAGAACACATTCAGTACTTC

j_call: TRBJ2-1
v_call: TRBV6-1
d_call: .
clone_size: .
cdr3_aa: CASSELINEQFF
cdr3_nt: TGTGCCAGCAGTGAATTAATAAATGAGCAGTTCTTC

j_call: TRBJ1-5
v_call: TRBV30
d_call: .
clone_size: .
cdr3_aa: CATRPAGRGSNQPQHF
cdr3_nt: TGTGCCACTCGACCTGCTGGAAGGGGGAGCAATCAGCCCCAGCATTTT

j_call: TRBJ2-7
v_call: TRBV27
d_call: TRBD1
clone_size: many
cdr3_aa: CASADRGSNEQYF
cdr3_nt: TGTGCCAGCGCGGACAGGGGTTCGAACGAGCAGTACTTC

j_call: TRBJ2-5
v_call: TRBV7-2
d_call: .
clone_size: many
cdr3_aa: CASSLRSLETQYF
cdr3_nt: TGTGCCAGCAGCTTAAGGAGTTTGGAGACCCAGTACTTC

j_call: TRBJ2-7
v_call: TRBV28
d_call: TRBD2
clone_size: .
cdr3_aa: CASSGTSSFEQYF
cdr3_nt: TGTGCCAGCAGTGGGACTAGCTCTTTCGAGCAGTACTTC

j_call: TRBJ2-5
v_call: TRBV6-1
d_call: TRBD1
clone_size: .
cdr3_aa: CASRRGPQETQYF
cdr3_nt: TGTGCCAGCAGGAGGGGGCCCCAGGAGACCCAGTACTTC

j_call: TRBJ1-2
v_call: TRBV12-3/TRBV12-4
d_call: .
clone_size: .
cdr3_aa: CASSLSPGAHYGYTF
cdr3_nt: TGTGCCAGCAGTTTGTCCCCAGGGGCCCACTATGGCTACACCTTC

j_call: TRBJ1-6
v_call: TRBV7-9
d_call: .
clone_size: many
cdr3_aa: CASSPQRDSPLHF
cdr3_nt: TGTGCCAGCAGCCCTCAACGCGACTCACCCCTCCACTTT

j_call: TRBJ1-2
v_call: TRBV5-1
d_call: TRBD1
clone_size: .
cdr3_aa: CASSFETGTGDGYTF
cdr3_nt: TGCGCCAGCAGTTTCGAGACCGGGACAGGGGACGGCTACACCTTC

j_call: TRBJ2-1
v_call: TRBV20-1
d_call: TRBD2
clone_size: .
cdr3_aa: CSAQGPAGGIGNEQFF
cdr3_nt: TGCAGTGCTCAAGGACCGGCGGGAGGTATCGGCAATGAGCAGTTCTTC

j_call: TRBJ2-2
v_call: TRBV5-1
d_call: .
clone_size: .
cdr3_aa: CASSSKRGELFF
cdr3_nt: TGCGCCAGCAGCTCCAAGCGCGGGGAGCTGTTTTTT

j_call: TRBJ2-3
v_call: TRBV6-2/TRBV6-3
d_call: TRBD2
clone_size: .
cdr3_aa: CASKWEGTDTQYF
cdr3_nt: TGTGCCAGCAAGTGGGAGGGAACAGATACGCAGTATTTT

j_call: TRBJ1-3
v_call: TRBV6-1
d_call: .
clone_size: many
cdr3_aa: CASSRLPRSGNTIYF
cdr3_nt: TGTGCCAGCAGCCGGCTCCCTCGATCTGGAAACACCATATATTTT

j_call: TRBJ2-3
v_call: TRBV5-1
d_call: .
clone_size: .
cdr3_aa: CASSSGLVRDTQYF
cdr3_nt: TGCGCCAGCAGCTCGGGCCTCGTGAGAGATACGCAGTATTTT

j_call: TRBJ2-7
v_call: TRBV10-3
d_call: TRBD1
clone_size: many
cdr3_aa: CAIRNRDSNYEQYF
cdr3_nt: TGTGCCATCAGGAACCGGGACAGCAACTACGAGCAGTACTTC

j_call: TRBJ2-7
v_call: TRBV2
d_call: .
clone_size: .
cdr3_aa: CASSVADEQYF
cdr3_nt: TGTGCCAGCAGTGTAGCCGACGAGCAGTACTTC

j_call: TRBJ2-5
v_call: TRBV11-2
d_call: .
clone_size: many
cdr3_aa: CASSLATRRNQETQYF
cdr3_nt: TGTGCCAGCAGCTTAGCTACCCGACGGAATCAAGAGACCCAGTACTTC

j_call: TRBJ2-7
v_call: TRBV10-3
d_call: TRBD2
clone_size: few
cdr3_aa: CAIKSAGGLGNEQYF
cdr3_nt: TGTGCCATCAAGTCCGCGGGGGGTCTCGGGAACGAGCAGTACTTC

j_call: TRBJ1-4
v_call: TRBV5-1
d_call: .
clone_size: .
cdr3_aa: CASSQGTFPATNEKLFF
cdr3_nt: TGCGCCAGCAGCCAGGGGACCTTCCCAGCAACTAATGAAAAACTGTTTTTT

j_call: TRBJ1-6
v_call: TRBV7-2
d_call: .
clone_size: many
cdr3_aa: CASSSQGPVGNSPLHF
cdr3_nt: TGTGCCAGCAGCTCACAGGGTCCCGTTGGCAATTCACCCCTCCACTTT

j_call: TRBJ1-4
v_call: TRBV30
d_call: .
clone_size: .
cdr3_aa: CAWSRTVGREKLFF
cdr3_nt: TGTGCCTGGAGCCGGACCGTTGGGAGGGAAAAACTGTTTTTT

j_call: TRBJ2-7
v_call: TRBV6-1
d_call: TRBD2
clone_size: few
cdr3_aa: CASSDPSGVYEQYF
cdr3_nt: TGTGCCAGCAGTGATCCTAGCGGGGTGTACGAGCAGTACTTC

j_call: TRBJ2-6
v_call: TRBV2
d_call: TRBD1
clone_size: many
cdr3_aa: CASTPRQGAAGANVLTF
cdr3_nt: TGTGCCAGCACCCCCCGTCAGGGGGCGGCTGGGGCCAACGTCCTGACTTTC

j_call: TRBJ1-4
v_call: TRBV2
d_call: TRBD1
clone_size: many
cdr3_aa: CASSYDRQGNEKLFF
cdr3_nt: TGTGCCAGCAGTTACGACAGACAGGGTAATGAAAAACTGTTTTTT

j_call: TRBJ2-1
v_call: TRBV29-1
d_call: TRBD2
clone_size: few
cdr3_aa: CSVLGLAGGNEQFF
cdr3_nt: TGCAGCGTTCTGGGACTAGCGGGAGGCAATGAGCAGTTCTTC

j_call: TRBJ1-5
v_call: TRBV18
d_call: TRBD1
clone_size: .
cdr3_aa: CASSPPGQGAQPQHF
cdr3_nt: TGTGCCAGCTCACCACCGGGCCAGGGGGCTCAGCCCCAGCATTTT

j_call: TRBJ1-5
v_call: TRBV19
d_call: .
clone_size: .
cdr3_aa: CASSFTGGDNQPQHF
cdr3_nt: TGTGCCAGTAGTTTTACGGGGGGGGACAATCAGCCCCAGCATTTT

j_call: TRBJ2-5
v_call: TRBV29-1
d_call: .
clone_size: .
cdr3_aa: CSVEWETQETQYF
cdr3_nt: TGCAGCGTCGAGTGGGAGACCCAAGAGACCCAGTACTTC

j_call: TRBJ2-7
v_call: TRBV4-2
d_call: .
clone_size: few
cdr3_aa: CASSQHGAYEQYF
cdr3_nt: TGTGCCAGCAGCCAACATGGGGCGTACGAGCAGTACTTC

j_call: TRBJ2-7
v_call: TRBV12-3/TRBV12-4
d_call: .
clone_size: .
cdr3_aa: CAITVDRGYEQYF
cdr3_nt: TGTGCCATCACTGTGGACCGGGGCTACGAGCAGTACTTC

j_call: TRBJ2-7
v_call: TRBV6-4
d_call: .
clone_size: .
cdr3_aa: CASSYSHRESYEQYF
cdr3_nt: TGTGCCAGCAGTTACTCGCACAGGGAGTCCTACGAGCAGTACTTC

j_call: TRBJ1-2
v_call: TRBV2
d_call: TRBD1
clone_size: many
cdr3_aa: CASKDMGGGVGYGYTF
cdr3_nt: TGTGCCAGCAAAGATATGGGAGGGGGCGTCGGCTATGGCTACACCTTC

j_call: TRBJ1-1
v_call: TRBV3-1
d_call: .
clone_size: many
cdr3_aa: CASSPRASNTEAFF
cdr3_nt: TGTGCCAGCAGCCCGCGGGCCTCGAACACTGAAGCTTTCTTT

j_call: TRBJ2-7
v_call: TRBV18
d_call: .
clone_size: .
cdr3_aa: CASSPPGTPSAQYF
cdr3_nt: TGTGCCAGCTCACCACCGGGCACCCCGTCGGCGCAGTACTTC

j_call: TRBJ1-1
v_call: TRBV12-3/TRBV12-4
d_call: .
clone_size: many
cdr3_aa: CASGYGTEAFF
cdr3_nt: TGTGCCAGCGGGTATGGCACTGAAGCTTTCTTT

j_call: TRBJ2-2
v_call: TRBV5-4
d_call: TRBD1
clone_size: few
cdr3_aa: CASSQSPGQGAGELFF
cdr3_nt: TGTGCCAGCAGCCAATCACCGGGACAGGGTGCCGGGGAGCTGTTTTTT

j_call: TRBJ1-5
v_call: TRBV18
d_call: .
clone_size: .
cdr3_aa: CASPPGAGQPQHF
cdr3_nt: TGTGCCAGCCCACCAGGGGCAGGTCAGCCCCAGCATTTT

j_call: TRBJ2-3
v_call: TRBV11-2
d_call: TRBD1
clone_size: many
cdr3_aa: CASSLVPTGVADTQYF
cdr3_nt: TGTGCCAGCAGCTTAGTCCCCACAGGGGTTGCAGATACGCAGTATTTT

j_call: TRBJ2-7
v_call: TRBV28
d_call: TRBD2
clone_size: .
cdr3_aa: CASRDPGLVRNEQYF
cdr3_nt: TGTGCCAGCAGGGACCCGGGACTAGTAAGAAACGAGCAGTACTTC

j_call: TRBJ1-1
v_call: TRBV7-9
d_call: .
clone_size: many
cdr3_aa: CASSSLSEAFF
cdr3_nt: TGTGCCAGCAGCTCTCTCTCTGAAGCTTTCTTT